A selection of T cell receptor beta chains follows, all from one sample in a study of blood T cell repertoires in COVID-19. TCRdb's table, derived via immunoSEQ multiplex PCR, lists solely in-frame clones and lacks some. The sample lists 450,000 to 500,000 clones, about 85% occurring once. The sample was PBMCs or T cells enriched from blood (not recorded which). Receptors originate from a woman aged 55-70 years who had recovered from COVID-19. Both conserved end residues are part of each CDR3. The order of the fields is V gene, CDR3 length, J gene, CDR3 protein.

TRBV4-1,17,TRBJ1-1,CASSQDPGQLVNTEAFF
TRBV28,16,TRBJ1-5,CASTLQGKGGNQPQHF
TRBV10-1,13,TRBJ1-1,CASSERGGTEAFF
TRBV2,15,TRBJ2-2,CASSEVGAYIGELFF
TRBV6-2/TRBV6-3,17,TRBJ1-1,CASSYLITGTGNTEAFF
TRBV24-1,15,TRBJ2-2,CATSDQTSWTGELFF
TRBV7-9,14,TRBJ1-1,CASSLGQLNTEAFF
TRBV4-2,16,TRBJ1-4,CASSQGWTAFNEKLFF
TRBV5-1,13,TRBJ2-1,CASSLKPAGEQFF
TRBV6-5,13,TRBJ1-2,CASSWTANYGYTF
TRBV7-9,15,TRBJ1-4,CASSWDSSTNEKLFF
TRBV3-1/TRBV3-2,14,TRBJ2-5,CASSQETGQETQYF
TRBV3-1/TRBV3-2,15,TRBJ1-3,CASSLGGGSGNTIYF
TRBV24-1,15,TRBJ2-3,CATSDTGQHTDTQYF
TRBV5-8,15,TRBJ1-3,CASSSLRTGGNTIYF
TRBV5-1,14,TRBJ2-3,CASSRYGGTDTQYF
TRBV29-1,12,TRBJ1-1,CSVEGAVTEAFF
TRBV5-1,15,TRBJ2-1,CASSETSGGAGEQFF
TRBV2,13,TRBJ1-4,CASLPGSGEKLFF
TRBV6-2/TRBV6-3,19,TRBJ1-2,CASSYSIGDSESRSYGYTF
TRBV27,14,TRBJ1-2,CASSNPGTPYGYTF